This T cell receptor beta chain was observed in a study of T cells in Graves' hyperthyroidism and ophthalmopathy. The wider study: Specimen type is peripheral blood, collected at initial diagnosis prior to any treatment.

The TCR beta CDR3 regions underwent amplification using RNA transcripts as the source. An initial round of RT-PCR targeting the TCR CDR3 relied on the HTBI primer set. MiXCR, applied by TCRdb to the multiplex PCR reads, yields one record per CDR3 protein. This table has about 360,000 distinct CDR3 sequences, less than 15% appearing once. Blood was obtained at the first hyperthyroidism diagnosis, which preceded any ophthalmopathy symptoms. Approximately 10 ml of fresh peripheral blood supplied the PBMCs. Between the trimmed V and J ends, which lost 6 bases and 2 bases, there was a span of 26 bases. Germline V gives CDR1 MNHEY, CDR2 SMNVEV (reference sequence). The CDR3 contains 19 residues.

The sample taken for sequencing was blood. The J gene is TRBJ1-3, the V gene TRBV27; possibly TRBD1 for D (5 bases). The clonotype originates from a man aged 25 to 40 with Graves' hyperthyroidism that later progressed to Graves' ophthalmopathy. The CDR3 is CASRIIEAGGNLAGNTIYF. Here the CDR3 DNA reads TGTGCCAGCAGAATAATAGAGGCCGGGGGGAATTTGGCTGGAAACACCATATATTTT.